Below are 12 T cell receptor beta chains sequenced from a single sample in a study of vaccination and CD4 T cells after COVID-19. These receptors lack a known antigen. The treatment here: roughly 11-day PBMC culture with coronavirus spike peptide pools or control peptides (ViraFEST assay). Once obtained from cultured CD4+ T cells, the DNA was sequenced using the Oncomine TCR Beta short-read assay. TCRdb ran MiXCR on the PCR reads and lists one entry per CDR3 protein. The sample lists about 20,000 distinct CDR3 sequences; around half were seen once. The sequenced sample was CD4+ T cells from blood, cultured in vitro, obtained before SARS-CoV-2 vaccination. The receptors were gathered from a human donor who had recovered from COVID-19.

The chain joins TRBV11-2 to TRBJ1-5; 7 bases fit TRBD1. There are 14 residues in the CDR3. Germline-derived CDR1 and CDR2 are SGHAT and FQNNGV. V dropped 1 base and J dropped 5; count of bases not matched to a gene: 2. The CDR3 is CASSLGDRDQPQHF. The DNA for the CDR3 is TGTGCCAGCAGCTTAGGGGACAGAGATCAGCCCCAGCATTTT.

The chain uses TRBV6-5 and TRBJ2-5; the D gene is possibly TRBD2 (6 bases). Germline CDR1 MNHEY, CDR2 SVGAGI. Deletions cut 2 bases from V and 5 bases from J, with 15 bases between. This CDR3 has 15 residues. The CDR3 reads CASSYARGSVETQYF. The DNA of the CDR3 is TGTGCCAGCAGTTACGCTCGGGGGTCAGTGGAGACCCAGTACTTC.

V usage is TRBV6-1 and J usage is TRBJ1-6; weak D call: TRBD1 (5 bases). Germline CDR1 MNHNS, CDR2 SASEGT. V dropped 7 bases and J dropped 6 bases, with 10 bases sitting between them. CDR3 size: 13 residues. The CDR3 DNA follows: TGTGCCAGCACCAAGGGGCGTAATTCACCCCTCCACTTT. Its protein product is CASTKGRNSPLHF.

A note on this clonotype: The junction shows a germline mismatch at one end, possibly a read error. The chain joins TRBV7-9 to TRBJ1-2; D remains ambiguous. Germline V gene lookup returns CDR1 SEHNR and CDR2 FQNEAQ (reference sequence). The CDR3 runs to 12 residues. The CDR3 reads CASSSHLYGYIF. CDR3 coding DNA: TGTGCCAGCAGCTCGCATCTCTATGGCTACATCTTC.

This clonotype was found a few times. This chain links TRBV6-5 with TRBJ1-6; unclear D gene. The germline V gene encodes CDR1 MNHEY and CDR2 SVGAGI. Trimming took 2 bases from V and 7 from J, leaving 12 bases between them. This CDR3 region has 15 residues. The CDR3 loop is CASSYVPDINSPLHF. The CDR3 DNA follows: TGTGCCAGCAGTTACGTGCCAGATATCAATTCACCCCTCCACTTT.

This clonotype has only a few counts. This sequence joins TRBV20-1 and TRBJ2-3, with a weak D call TRBD1 (6 bases). The CDR3 runs to 12 residues. The ends were cut back, 7 bases at V and 1 base at J, with 9 bases in the middle. Germline V gene lookup returns CDR1 DFQATT and CDR2 SNEGSKA (reference sequence). In DNA, the CDR3 is TGCAGTGTTACAGGGCGCACAGATACGCAGTATTTT. This sequence encodes CSVTGRTDTQYF.

The chain is built from TRBV6-2 or TRBV6-3 and TRBJ1-2; TRBD1 might be the D (5 bases). Deletions cut 2 bases from V and 6 bases from J, with 13 bases between. The CDR3 covers 14 residues. The germline V gene encodes CDR1 MNHEY and CDR2 SVGEGT. This CDR3 is CASSYDRDRHGYTF. The DNA of the CDR3 is TGTGCCAGCAGTTACGACCGGGACCGACATGGCTACACCTTC.

This rearrangement joins TRBV20-1 to TRBJ2-5, with 7 bases lining up with TRBD1. CDR1 is DFQATT and CDR2 is SNEGSKA in the germline V gene (reference sequence). V was pared by 6 bases and J by 7 bases, with 14 bases of the junction left unmatched. The CDR3 covers 14 residues. CDR3: CSAIHTGDLRTQYF. As DNA, the CDR3 is TGCAGTGCAATACACACAGGGGACCTAAGGACCCAGTACTTC.

The chain links TRBV27 to TRBJ2-2; D is perhaps TRBD2 (5 bases). CDR1 and CDR2 (germline): MNHEY, SMNVEV (reference sequence). Trimming left V 0 bases short and J 5 bases short, with 10 bases between. The CDR3 totals 15 residues. CDR3 sequence: CASSLSRRVTGELFF. The CDR3 region has the DNA TGTGCCAGCAGTTTATCGCGGCGGGTTACCGGGGAGCTGTTTTTT.

This clonotype has just a few counts. The V and J genes are TRBV20-1 and TRBJ2-2; D is perhaps TRBD1 or TRBD2 (5 bases each). The V and J ends lost 6 bases and 3 bases respectively, with 17 bases between them. Germline-derived CDR1 and CDR2 are DFQATT and SNEGSKA (reference sequence). The length of the CDR3 is 15 residues. This CDR3 is CSATQGAHDTGELFF. The CDR3, as DNA: TGCAGTGCCACTCAGGGAGCCCACGACACCGGGGAGCTGTTTTTT.

This chain links TRBV14 with TRBJ2-5; D possibly matches TRBD1 or TRBD2 (5 bases each). Germline CDR1 is SGHDN and CDR2 is FVKESK. The V end lost 1 base, the J end lost 5 bases, and 14 bases lay between the germline ends. The CDR3 totals 15 residues. The CDR3 protein is CASSQGWGNQETQYF. Written as DNA, the CDR3 is TGTGCCAGCAGCCAAGGATGGGGGAATCAGGAGACCCAGTACTTC. Using reference TRBV14 and TRBJ2-5 for the parts outside the CDR3, the full variable domain is EAGVTQFPSHSVIEKGQTVTLRCDPISGHDNLYWYRRVMGKEIKFLLHFVKESKQDESGMPNNRFLAERTGGTYSTLKVQPAELEDSGVYFCASSQGWGNQETQYFGPGTRLLVL.

The rearrangement joins TRBV7-6 to TRBJ1-4; tentatively, D is TRBD1 (5 bases). The germline V gene encodes CDR1 SGHVS and CDR2 FNYEAQ. The ends were cut back, 1 base at V and 8 bases at J, with 11 bases in the middle. This CDR3 is 14 amino acids long. The DNA of the CDR3 is TGTGCCAGCAGCTTAGGGGGGGTTGGCGAAAAACTGTTTTTT. Amino acid sequence: CASSLGGVGEKLFF. The variable domain in full, with the rest retrieved from reference TRBV7-6 and TRBJ1-4, is GAGVSQSPRYKVTKRGQDVALRCDPISGHVSLYWYRQALGQGPEFLTYFNYEAQQDKSGLPNDRFSAERPEGSISTLTIQRTEQRDSAMYRCASSLGGVGEKLFFGSGTQLSVL.